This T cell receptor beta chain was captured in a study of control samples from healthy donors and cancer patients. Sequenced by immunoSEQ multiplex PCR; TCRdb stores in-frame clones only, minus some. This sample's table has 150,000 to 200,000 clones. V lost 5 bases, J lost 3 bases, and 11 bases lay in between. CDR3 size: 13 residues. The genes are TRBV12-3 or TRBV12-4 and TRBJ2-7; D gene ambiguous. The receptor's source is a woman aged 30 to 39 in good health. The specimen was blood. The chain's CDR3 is CASSPIHDYEQYF. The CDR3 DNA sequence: TGTGCCAGCAGTCCAATCCACGACTACGAGCAGTACTTC.